The present entry profiles one T cell receptor (beta chain) with its context. It has no known antigen specificity. Per-nucleotide qualities are absent, and no much larger clonotype sits a single base away. Per the germline V gene (reference sequence), GTSNPN is the CDR1 and SVGIG is the CDR2. Including cysteine and phenylalanine, the CDR3 has 13 amino acids. The kept DNA is CDR3 alone, 39 bases in frame from the first base. V gives up 3 bases and J gives up 6 bases, and the segment between their germline ends measures 14 bases. This record comes from a study of cytomegalovirus exposure and HLA in healthy donors (dated by TCRdb to about 2017). In terms of the full investigation: According to an earlier analysis of around 600 of the donors, 200 million or so T cells yielded 117 million unique TCR beta sequences and around 300 Gb of sequence data. An early release that covered some 640 HLA-typed donors contained 250 to 350 gigabases of sequencing data and roughly 84 million unique TCR sequences. Alongside the repertoire data, information on donor age, sex, ethnicity and CMV serostatus was compiled. Genome-wide SNP genotypes for about 65% of the roughly 700 donors were used in a later genetic analysis, which treated that subset as a discovery cohort. The aim of the study was to test whether cataloging public T cell receptors could identify signatures of past pathogen exposure. In a later analysis, previously published TCR beta repertoires from 500 to 750 donors were re-analyzed and high-resolution HLA genotyping was added so that TCR occurrence patterns could be studied. To decide whether each TCR beta V gene segment behaved as functional or pseudogenic, an earlier analysis of over 500 of the donors relied on high-throughput TCR beta sequencing. Rather than drawing on any new phenotypic data, the later analysis identified candidate immune exposures from TCR beta sequences and the way those sequences occurred across donors. Both class I and class II loci were covered by HLA typing, at four-digit resolution. The study profiled the T cell repertoires of hundreds of subjects by immunosequencing and related them to cytomegalovirus serostatus. Of the 300 to 400 genotyped donors, approximately 82% fell in the genetic ancestry cluster associated with self-reported Caucasian donors. On average, around 240,000 unique TCR beta nucleotide sequences were sequenced per donor among roughly 430 genotyped donors of the cohort, with roughly a sixth of those sequences being non-productive. The number of donors typed differed by locus, with about 629-640 for A, B, C, DRB1 and DQB1, more than 500 for DQA1, 600 to 610 for DPA1, and some 470 for DPB1. Besides the first cohort of under 700 subjects, a separate validation cohort made up of roughly 120 different subjects was used. Every repertoire in the discovery cohort had been generated on one and the same sequencing platform. To predict cytomegalovirus infection status, the study combined high-throughput TCR immunosequencing, statistical association of individual TCRs with disease status, and machine learning. A few DR-DQ haplotypes were treated as single units for association and clustering because of strong linkage in the cohort. What the study reported, not specific to this receptor: In a later analysis, several top co-occurrence clusters were reported to appear linked to parvovirus B19, influenza, CMV and Epstein-Barr virus. An earlier analysis of 587 of the donors showed that most TCR beta V segments appeared in productive rearrangements either about 87% or about 30% of the time, which broadly matched IMGT annotations. Linkage disequilibrium might explain the correlated functional status among segregating V segments, but an unknown experimental factor could not be ruled out. Presence/absence analyses assumed roughly uniform sequencing depth across donors, an assumption that may not hold. In a later genetic analysis, fewer N-insertions in productive TCRs were reported among donors in an Asian-associated ancestry cluster than the approximately 670-donor mean. Compared with equally common non-associated chains, HLA-associated TCR beta chains in a later analysis were more clonally expanded and had lower generation probabilities. At a false discovery rate of 0.05, a later analysis linked roughly 17,000 TCR beta sequences to specific HLA alleles. When HLA alleles, especially DR and DQ, strongly co-occurred, TCR associations were difficult to assign to individual alleles. A few of the identified cytomegalovirus-associated TCR beta chains were confirmed in vitro to be specific for cytomegalovirus antigens. Immune exposure information for the cohort was limited to CMV serostatus. In a later analysis, TCR association rates were found to vary across HLA loci, with the most associated TCRs seen for DRB1 alleles and the fewest for HLA-C alleles. A cluster of highly shared sequence variants was judged likely to represent a technical artifact of the sequencing pipeline. The 87-base-pair reads could not distinguish some IMGT-functional V segments, including TRBV6-2 and TRBV6-3, so those segments were excluded. A later analysis found that most CMV-associated TCR beta chains appeared HLA-restricted, with HLA associations seemingly driven largely by CMV exposure. A further reported finding was that TCR beta sequences accurately predicted the HLA-A and HLA-B alleles for most subjects in the first cohort. In both the original and validation cohorts, the classifier was reported to diagnose cytomegalovirus status with high specificity and sensitivity. Because HLA typing was missing for some donors at each locus, association tests included only the typed subset. This cohort had only TCR beta chains sequenced, and the lack of alpha or paired-chain data limited which features could be detected. Because counts were too low, roughly 18 rarely observed V segments, including chromosome 9 orphons, were left out of the earlier analysis of 587 of the donors. A later genetic analysis associated a missense DCLRE1C variant with V-gene and J-gene trimming of TCR beta chains, and an independent cohort replicated the association. While some public TCRs were present in many individuals, most TCR sequences turned up only very rarely across donors. A total of around 150 TCR beta chains were listed by the study as associated with cytomegalovirus. It was suggested by the authors that the approach could potentially be generalized to other disease states and immunological phenotypes.

Library prep was done by the immunoSEQ multiplex PCR assay. For the multiplex PCR, a mixture combining 60 forward primers for TCR Vbeta segments and 13 reverse primers for TCR Jbeta segments was used. A multiplex PCR assay on genomic DNA amplified the CDR3 region of rearranged TCR beta genes. Amplified TCR beta libraries were sequenced as 87-base-pair reads on the Illumina HiSeq System. The paper's processing steps were these. In a later analysis, some 80 million unique TCR beta chains were counted across the roughly 610 repertoires, and approximately 9.9 million of these chains were shared by at least two donors. Raw reads were error-corrected and collapsed into unique sequences with a nearest-neighbor algorithm that merged closely related sequences to remove PCR and sequencing errors. CDR3 sequences were aligned to IMGT reference sequences to assign V, D and J gene segments. Each retained sequence needed at least a six-nucleotide match to both a V gene segment and a J gene segment. A rearrangement was called productive if the CDR3 had no stop codons and remained in frame with V and J, and every other rearrangement was called non-productive. CDR3 was defined by IMGT convention, running from the second conserved V-encoded cysteine to the conserved J-encoded phenylalanine. The earlier analysis of fewer than 750 of the donors excluded sequences that lacked an unambiguous match to a single V gene segment. In an earlier analysis of 587 of the donors, a V segment was called functional when productive rearrangements were above 56.7%, and segregating when the standard deviation between donors exceeded 5%. A statistical classification framework was built for diagnosing cytomegalovirus status from the catalog of TCR beta chain sequences. In a later analysis, TCR nucleotide sequences were compared against IMGT/GENE-DB human TR gene sequences so that V and J genes could be assigned. In a later analysis, CDR3 sequences and most-parsimonious VDJ recombination scenarios were assigned using the TCRdist pipeline. In a later analysis, each TCR beta chain was defined by its CDR3 amino acid sequence together with its V-gene family, and reads without a unique V-gene family were excluded. A later analysis removed 550 to 700 highly shared, low-generation-probability nucleotide sequences to deal with suspected cross-contamination and a sequencing artifact. A later analysis calculated a clonal expansion index for each public chain from normalized within-repertoire ranks of inferred template counts. A later analysis computed generation probabilities with a VDJ recombination model fitted to out-of-frame rearrangements, and checked the results against IGoR. Hypergeometric tests were used in a later analysis to score TCR-TCR, TCR-HLA and TCR-CMV co-occurrence, with a repertoire-size bias correction applied to the TCR pairs. False discovery rates were estimated in a later analysis by permuting HLA or CMV assignments 20 times. In a later analysis, co-occurring TCRs were grouped using DBSCAN, and TCRdist sequence similarity was added for clustering within HLA-allele-positive subsets. Repertoires with fewer than 30,000 or more than 120,000 public chains, plus five repertoires with anomalous nucleotide sharing, were excluded from co-occurrence clustering. The source is immuneACCESS, and TCRdb retained only in-frame sequences with V and J called. Part of the clones is not carried over; for the studies checked, unresolved V genes explain less than half of this, and the remainder is unexplained. For V, J and clone size, that table is used; D and trimming come from the DNA. The sample includes about 190,000 clones, with around nine tenths observed a single time. The ten largest account for around 1.5% of the sample.

The cohort consisted of some 730 healthy bone marrow donors. At the time of sampling, every cohort member was nominally healthy, though immune exposures that went unrecorded were likely present. The donor was CMV seronegative and belonged to the group of more than 300 seronegative cohort members. A peripheral blood sample was provided by each donor, and peripheral blood mononuclear cells were used for TCR beta sequencing. Genomic DNA extraction from the blood cell samples was performed with the Qiagen DNeasy Blood Extraction Kit. Material: PBMCs. The chain couples TRBV30 to TRBJ1-2; the D gene is perhaps TRBD1, on 6 matching bases. This receptor was taken from a woman aged 18-35 years in good health and CMV-seronegative. The CDR3 protein: CAWRTGGKDGYTF. The nucleotide sequence is given as TGTGCCTGGAGAACTGGGGGCAAAGATGGCTACACCTTC.